This TCR beta chain was sequenced in a study of T cells in Graves' hyperthyroidism and ophthalmopathy. Study summary: Sampling of peripheral blood happened at initial diagnosis, prior to any treatment.

Study-wide results and caveats: Most thyroid clonotypes that were expanded above 0.001 also turned up in blood.

Amplification yielded TCR beta CDR3 regions, with RNA transcripts as the source. Initially, a first-round RT-PCR of the TCR CDR3 employed the HTBI primer set. TCRdb analysed the multiplex PCR reads with MiXCR anew, one entry per CDR3 protein. The sample records fewer than 350,000 distinct CDR3 sequences, 15% to 20% being singletons. The CDR3 has 15 amino acids. Germline CDR1 and CDR2: SQVTM and ANQGSEA. V shed 4 bases, J shed 4 bases, and the junction held 10 bases outside the gene matches. This clonotype was detected many times. The target antigen is unknown. This receptor was taken from a woman aged 45-60 years with Graves' hyperthyroidism. Material: blood. The chain links TRBV29-1 to TRBJ2-3, with 8 bases lining up with TRBD2. Written as DNA, the CDR3 is TGCAGCGTTGCCGTAGCGGGGAGTATGCCAGATACGCAGTATTTT. It is translated as CSVAVAGSMPDTQYF.